What follows are 13 T cell receptor beta chains derived from one specimen sequenced in a study of OX40 agonist ivuxolimab in advanced cancers. Sequencing was performed with immunoSEQ multiplex PCR; in TCRdb, only in-frame clones are kept and a portion is missing. The sample lists about 75,000 clones, roughly 85% occurring once. The starting material was CD4+ or CD8+ T cells sorted from blood, obtained in a trial of the OX40 agonist ivuxolimab. These receptors were obtained from an adult with an advanced solid tumor such as melanoma, head and neck, liver or kidney cancer.

Comment on this clone: One junction end disagrees with the germline gene, perhaps due to a read error. The genes are TRBV5-6 and TRBJ1-5; no reliable D call. CDR1 SGHDT and CDR2 YYEEEE come from the germline V gene. The CDR3 runs to 13 residues. CDR3 protein: CASSLVSDQPQHF. The CDR3 DNA reads as TGTGCCAGCAGCTTGGTTAGCGATCAGCCCCAGCATTTT. The variable domain in full, completed from reference TRBV5-6 and TRBJ1-5, reads DAGVTQSPTHLIKTRGQQVTLRCSPKSGHDTVSWYQQALGQGPQFIFQYYEEEERQRGNFPDRFSGHQFPNYSSELNVNALLLGDSALYLCASSLVSDQPQHFGDGTRLSIL.

This rearrangement joins TRBV11-2 to TRBJ1-1; D is unresolved. The CDR3 length is 14 residues. V lost 5 bases and J 5 bases, leaving 15 bases between the germline ends. Germline CDR1 and CDR2: SGHAT and FQNNGV. CDR3 coding DNA: TGTGCCAGCAGCCTCGTGTTTAGGCCGACTGAAGCTTTCTTT. It yields the protein CASSLVFRPTEAFF. Looking up the rest from reference TRBV11-2 and TRBJ1-1 gives the full variable domain: EAGVAQSPRYKIIEKRQSVAFWCNPISGHATLYWYQQILGQGPKLLIQFQNNGVVDDSQLPKDRFSAERLKGVDSTLKIQPAKLEDSAVYLCASSLVFRPTEAFFGQGTRLTVV.

The V and J genes are TRBV4-1 and TRBJ2-1; TRBD2 matches 11 bases. With 4 bases clipped from V and 6 bases from J, the junction kept 14 bases outside the gene matches. CDR1 and CDR2 from the germline V gene are MGHRA and YSYEKL. This CDR3 is 18 amino acids long. CDR3 sequence reads: CASSPDSRLAGKVNEQFF. CDR3 sequence (DNA): TGCGCCAGCAGCCCAGACTCCCGACTAGCGGGAAAAGTCAATGAGCAGTTCTTC.

This clone was seen only once. The chain combines TRBV6-1 with TRBJ1-2, with TRBD1 matching 7 bases. This CDR3 spans 15 amino acids. V was clipped by 7 bases and J by 6 bases; unmatched bases: 14. The germline CDR1 and CDR2 sequences are MNHNS and SASEGT. As DNA, the CDR3 is TGTGCCAGCACTCCCTGGGGGACAGAGAATCATGGCTACACCTTC. Its translation is CASTPWGTENHGYTF.

This chain connects TRBV6-5 to TRBJ2-1; TRBD2 is a possible D gene (5 bases). The CDR3 runs 13 residues. The V gene's germline CDR1 is MNHEY and CDR2 SVGAGI. V was cut by 0 bases and J by 8 bases, with 8 bases left in between. The CDR3 sequence: CASSYSGRDEQFF. CDR3 bases: TGTGCCAGCAGTTACTCTGGGCGGGATGAGCAGTTCTTC.

The V call is TRBV6-5, the J call TRBJ1-1, with D perhaps matching TRBD1 (5 bases). The CDR3 runs 12 residues. Germline lookup yields CDR1 MNHEY and CDR2 SVGAGI. Trimming stripped 10 bases from V and 3 bases from J, with 12 bases between. The CDR3 coding sequence is TGTGCCACCAGGTGGGGGGACACTGAAGCTTTCTTT. Its protein is CATRWGDTEAFF.

The J gene is TRBJ2-4, the V gene TRBV5-6, with TRBD1 matching 8 bases. Germline trimming cut 0 bases from V and 9 bases from J; bases unmatched to any gene: 11. Germline V gene data show CDR1 as SGHDT and CDR2 as YYEEEE. CDR3 length: 16 residues. CDR3 nucleotide sequence: TGTGCCAGCAGCTTGGGGACAGGGTCGAGTTTGGGCATTCAGTACTTC. Encoded protein: CASSLGTGSSLGIQYF.

The chain is built from TRBV6-1 and TRBJ1-3; D call uncertain. The CDR3 totals 15 residues. CDR1 MNHNS and CDR2 SASEGT come from the germline V gene. Between the trimmed V and J ends, which lost 1 base and 0 bases, there was a span of 7 bases. The CDR3: CASSEEVYSGNTIYF. In DNA form, the CDR3 reads TGTGCCAGCAGTGAAGAGGTGTACTCTGGAAACACCATATATTTT.

V usage is TRBV2 and J usage is TRBJ2-1, with 7 nucleotides matching TRBD2. Trimming at V came to 0 bases and at J to 6 bases, leaving 5 bases not matched to a gene. Germline CDR1 is SNHLY and CDR2 is FYNNEI. This CDR3 region has 15 residues. CDR3 region: CASSEALRTSNEQFF. The CDR3 region has the DNA TGTGCCAGCAGTGAAGCTCTCCGGACTAGCAATGAGCAGTTCTTC.

In this sample, this clone turned up once. The V gene is TRBV28, the J gene TRBJ1-2, with D tentatively TRBD1 (6 bases). V was cut by 9 bases and J by 2 bases, with 10 bases left in between. This CDR3 spans 12 amino acids. Germline CDR1 is MDHEN and CDR2 is SYDVKM. CDR3: CASITGNYGYTF. Here the CDR3 DNA reads TGTGCCAGTATTACAGGGAACTATGGCTACACCTTC.

The chain has TRBV28 and TRBJ2-1, with a possible D match to TRBD2 (6 bases). Germline lookup yields CDR1 MDHEN and CDR2 SYDVKM. Trimming removed 4 bases at V and 9 bases at J, with 16 bases between. CDR3 length equals 14 residues. CDR3: CASSSPQNGGEQFF. The CDR3 DNA sequence: TGTGCCAGCAGTTCCCCCCAGAACGGGGGTGAGCAGTTCTTC. The entire variable domain, with the rest obtained from reference TRBV28 and TRBJ2-1, is as follows: DVKVTQSSRYLVKRTGEKVFLECVQDMDHENMFWYRQDPGLGLRLIYFSYDVKMKEKGDIPEGYSVSREKKERFSLILESASTNQTSMYLCASSSPQNGGEQFFGPGTRLTVL.

This chain uses TRBV13 with TRBJ1-2; D is undetermined. The CDR3 loop spans 14 amino acids. Trimming shortened V by 0 bases and J by 7 bases, and 12 bases separated the two germline ends. Germline-derived CDR1 and CDR2 are PRHDT and FYEKMQ (reference sequence). The CDR3 DNA reads TGTGCCAGCAGCTTAGGAGGGTGGATGTCTGGCTACACCTTC. Translating it yields CASSLGGWMSGYTF.

V gene TRBV14 combines with J gene TRBJ2-2, with TRBD2 as a possible D gene (5 bases). The V end lost 0 bases, the J end lost 7 bases, and 9 bases lay between the germline ends. In germline, CDR1 is SGHDN, CDR2 FVKESK. This CDR3 spans 14 amino acids. For the CDR3, the DNA is TGTGCCAGCAGCCAAGATCTGGAGGTCGGGGAGCTGTTTTTT. It specifies CASSQDLEVGELFF.